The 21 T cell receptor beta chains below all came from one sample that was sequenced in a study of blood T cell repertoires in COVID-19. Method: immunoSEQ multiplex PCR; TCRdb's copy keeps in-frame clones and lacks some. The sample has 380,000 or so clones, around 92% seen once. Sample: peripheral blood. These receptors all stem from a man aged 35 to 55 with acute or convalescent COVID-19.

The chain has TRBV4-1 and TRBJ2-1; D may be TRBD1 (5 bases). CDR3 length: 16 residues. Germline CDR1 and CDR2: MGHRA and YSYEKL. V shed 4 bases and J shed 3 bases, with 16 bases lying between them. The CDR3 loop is CASSPETVQGYNEQFF. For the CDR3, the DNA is TGCGCCAGCAGCCCCGAAACGGTTCAGGGCTACAATGAGCAGTTCTTC.

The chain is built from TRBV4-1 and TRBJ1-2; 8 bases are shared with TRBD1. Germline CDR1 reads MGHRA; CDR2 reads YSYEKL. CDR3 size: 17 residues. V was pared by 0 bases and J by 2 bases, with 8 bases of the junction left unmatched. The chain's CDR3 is CASSQDPLTGANYGYTF. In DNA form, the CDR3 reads TGCGCCAGCAGCCAAGATCCCCTGACAGGGGCGAACTATGGCTACACCTTC.

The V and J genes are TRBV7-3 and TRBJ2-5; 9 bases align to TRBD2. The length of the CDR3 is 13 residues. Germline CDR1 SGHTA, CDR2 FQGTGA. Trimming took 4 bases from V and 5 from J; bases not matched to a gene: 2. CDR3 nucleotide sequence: TGTGCCAGCAGCTCCGGACTAGCGGAGACCCAGTACTTC. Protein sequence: CASSSGLAETQYF.

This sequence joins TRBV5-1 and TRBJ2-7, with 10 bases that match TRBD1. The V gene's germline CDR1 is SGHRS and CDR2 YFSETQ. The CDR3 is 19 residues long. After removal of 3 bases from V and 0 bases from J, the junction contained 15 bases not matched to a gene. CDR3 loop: CASSSGGGTGAGGSYEQYF. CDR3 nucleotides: TGCGCCAGCAGCTCGGGAGGTGGGACAGGGGCTGGGGGCTCCTACGAGCAGTACTTC.

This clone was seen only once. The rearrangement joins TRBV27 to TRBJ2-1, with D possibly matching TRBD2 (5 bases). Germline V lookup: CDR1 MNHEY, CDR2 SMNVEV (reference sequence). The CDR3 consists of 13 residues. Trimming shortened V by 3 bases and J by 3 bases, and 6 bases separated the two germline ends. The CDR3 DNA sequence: TGTGCCAGCAGTTTCCGGGGCTACAATGAGCAGTTCTTC. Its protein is CASSFRGYNEQFF.

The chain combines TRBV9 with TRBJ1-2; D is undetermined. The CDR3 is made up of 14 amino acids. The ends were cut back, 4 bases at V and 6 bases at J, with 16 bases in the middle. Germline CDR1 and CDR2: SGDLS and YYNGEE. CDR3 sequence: CASSTHGISNGYTF. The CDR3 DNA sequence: TGTGCCAGCAGCACCCACGGGATCTCCAATGGCTACACCTTC.

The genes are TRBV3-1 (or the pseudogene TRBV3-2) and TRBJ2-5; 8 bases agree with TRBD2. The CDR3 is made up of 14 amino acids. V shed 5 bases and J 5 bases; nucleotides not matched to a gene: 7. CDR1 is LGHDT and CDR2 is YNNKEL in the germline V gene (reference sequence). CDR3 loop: CASSMTGGSETQYF. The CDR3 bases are TGTGCCAGCAGCATGACGGGAGGGAGCGAGACCCAGTACTTC.

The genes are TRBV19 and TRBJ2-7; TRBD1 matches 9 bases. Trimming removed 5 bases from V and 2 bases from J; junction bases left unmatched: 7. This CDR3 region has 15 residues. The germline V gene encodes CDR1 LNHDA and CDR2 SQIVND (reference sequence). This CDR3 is CASSSSGQGPYEQYF. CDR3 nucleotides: TGTGCCAGTAGTTCCTCCGGACAGGGGCCCTACGAGCAGTACTTC. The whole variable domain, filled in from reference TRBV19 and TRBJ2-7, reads DGGITQSPKYLFRKEGQNVTLSCEQNLNHDAMYWYRQDPGQGLRLIYYSQIVNDFQKGDIAEGYSVSREKKESFPLTVTSAQKNPTAFYLCASSSSGQGPYEQYFGPGTRLTVT.

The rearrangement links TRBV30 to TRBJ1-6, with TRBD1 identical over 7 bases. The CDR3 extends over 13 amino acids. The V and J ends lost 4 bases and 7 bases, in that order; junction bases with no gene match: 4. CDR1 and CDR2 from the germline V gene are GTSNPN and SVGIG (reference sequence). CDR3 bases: TGTGCCTGGATCACAGGGGACAATTCACCCCTCCACTTT. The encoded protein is CAWITGDNSPLHF.

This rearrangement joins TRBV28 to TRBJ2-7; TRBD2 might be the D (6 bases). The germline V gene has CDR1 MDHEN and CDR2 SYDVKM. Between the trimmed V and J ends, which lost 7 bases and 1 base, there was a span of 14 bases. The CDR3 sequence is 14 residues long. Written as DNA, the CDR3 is TGTGCCAGCACCACTTTTGGGGGGTCCTACGAGCAGTACTTC. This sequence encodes CASTTFGGSYEQYF.

The CDR3 sequence: CASSFRGFGSPLHF. The CDR3 DNA is TGTGCCAGCAGTTTTCGGGGGTTCGGTTCACCCCTCCACTTT. This sequence joins TRBV27 and TRBJ1-6, with D perhaps matching TRBD1 (5 bases). The CDR3 is 14 residues long. Trimming shortened V by 3 bases and J by 9 bases, and 12 bases separated the two germline ends. Germline V lookup: CDR1 MNHEY, CDR2 SMNVEV (reference sequence).

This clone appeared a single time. CDR3 protein: CASSLTGGRSPLHF. CDR3 coding DNA: TGTGCCAGCAGCTTAACAGGGGGCAGATCACCCCTCCACTTT. V usage is TRBV7-2 and J usage is TRBJ1-6; the match to TRBD1 covers 9 bases. The V gene end was trimmed by 2 bases and the J gene end by 10 bases; junction bases not matched to a gene: 3. This CDR3 region has 14 residues. Germline V CDR1 and CDR2: SGHTA, FQGNSA.

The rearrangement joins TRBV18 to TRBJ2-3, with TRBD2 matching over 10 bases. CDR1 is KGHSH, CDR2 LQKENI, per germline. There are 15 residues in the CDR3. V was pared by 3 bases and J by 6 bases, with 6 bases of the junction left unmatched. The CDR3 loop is CASSPPSGRWDTQYF. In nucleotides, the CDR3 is TGTGCCAGCTCACCCCCTAGCGGGAGATGGGATACGCAGTATTTT.

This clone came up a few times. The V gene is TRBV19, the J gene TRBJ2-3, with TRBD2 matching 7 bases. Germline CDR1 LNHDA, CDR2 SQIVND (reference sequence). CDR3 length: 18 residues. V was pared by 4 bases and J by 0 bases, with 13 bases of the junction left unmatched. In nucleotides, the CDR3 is TGTGCCAGTAGTACCCATCGACGGGGGGAAGCTAGCACAGATACGCAGTATTTT. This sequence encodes CASSTHRRGEASTDTQYF.

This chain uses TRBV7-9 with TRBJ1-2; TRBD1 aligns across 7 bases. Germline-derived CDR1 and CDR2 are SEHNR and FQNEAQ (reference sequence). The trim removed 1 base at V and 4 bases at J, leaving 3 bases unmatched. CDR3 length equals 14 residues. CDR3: CASSLGQGVYGYTF. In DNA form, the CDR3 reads TGTGCCAGCAGCTTAGGTCAGGGGGTCTATGGCTACACCTTC.

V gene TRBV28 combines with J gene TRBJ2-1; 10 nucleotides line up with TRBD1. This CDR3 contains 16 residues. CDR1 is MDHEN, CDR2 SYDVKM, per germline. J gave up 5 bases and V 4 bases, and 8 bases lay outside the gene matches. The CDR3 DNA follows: TGTGCCAGCAGTTCATCGGGACAGGGGATGGACAATGAGCAGTTCTTC. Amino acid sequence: CASSSSGQGMDNEQFF. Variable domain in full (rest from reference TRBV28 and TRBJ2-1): DVKVTQSSRYLVKRTGEKVFLECVQDMDHENMFWYRQDPGLGLRLIYFSYDVKMKEKGDIPEGYSVSREKKERFSLILESASTNQTSMYLCASSSSGQGMDNEQFFGPGTRLTVL.

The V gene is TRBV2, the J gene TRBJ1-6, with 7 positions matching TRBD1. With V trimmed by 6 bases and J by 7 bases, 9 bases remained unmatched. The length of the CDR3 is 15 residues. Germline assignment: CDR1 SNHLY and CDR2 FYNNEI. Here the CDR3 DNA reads TGTGCCAGCAGAGCATCCGGGACAGAAAATTCACCCCTCCACTTT. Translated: CASRASGTENSPLHF.

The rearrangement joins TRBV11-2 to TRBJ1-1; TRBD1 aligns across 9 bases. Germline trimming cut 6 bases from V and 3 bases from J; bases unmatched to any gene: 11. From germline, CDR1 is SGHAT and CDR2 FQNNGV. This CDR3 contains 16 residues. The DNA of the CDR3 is TGTGCCAGCAGTCCCTACAGGGGGCAAGTGGACACTGAAGCTTTCTTT. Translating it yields CASSPYRGQVDTEAFF.

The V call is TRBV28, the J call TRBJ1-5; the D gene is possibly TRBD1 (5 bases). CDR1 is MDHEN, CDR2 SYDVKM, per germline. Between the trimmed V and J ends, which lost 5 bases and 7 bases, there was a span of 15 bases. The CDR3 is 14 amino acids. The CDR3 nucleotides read TGTGCCAGCAGTGCCCACCAGGGAGGCCAGCCCCAGCATTTT. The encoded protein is CASSAHQGGQPQHF.

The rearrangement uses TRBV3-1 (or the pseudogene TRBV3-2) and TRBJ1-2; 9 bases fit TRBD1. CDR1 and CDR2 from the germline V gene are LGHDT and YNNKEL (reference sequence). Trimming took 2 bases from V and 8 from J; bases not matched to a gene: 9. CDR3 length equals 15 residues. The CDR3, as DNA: TGTGCCAGCAGCCAAACTACAGGGGGCGTCGGGGGCTACACCTTC. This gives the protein CASSQTTGGVGGYTF.

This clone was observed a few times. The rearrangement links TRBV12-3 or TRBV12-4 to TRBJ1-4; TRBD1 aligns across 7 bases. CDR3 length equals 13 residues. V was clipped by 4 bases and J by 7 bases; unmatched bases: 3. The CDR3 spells CASSSDRPEKLFF. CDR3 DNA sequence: TGTGCCAGCAGTTCGGACAGGCCTGAAAAACTGTTTTTT.